This T cell receptor beta chain originates from a study of spatial heterogeneity in lung cancer. The time point: blood at routine non-recurrence follow-up after resection. Extraction of whole RNA from tumor, nontumor lung or frozen PBMC preceded unsorted sequencing. MiXCR was run by TCRdb on the 5' RACE reads, yielding one entry per CDR3 protein. Of under 150,000 distinct CDR3 sequences in the sample, less than 15% are singletons; the top ten hold around 16%. V was pared by 6 bases and J by 1 base, with 10 bases between. Germline-derived CDR1 and CDR2 are MNHEY and SVGAGI. The CDR3 is 14 amino acids. V is TRBV6-5 and J is TRBJ1-3; D is unclear. The input for sequencing was PBMCs, taken at follow-up. This TCR came from a male donor with early-stage non-small cell lung cancer. In DNA form, the CDR3 reads TGTGCCAGCAGCCTAGCCAGGTCTGGAAACACCATATATTTT. This encodes CASSLARSGNTIYF.